This T cell receptor beta chain stems from a study of blood T cells in healthy people across ages (dated by TCRdb to the mid-2010s). Some background on the complete study: In model experiments, roughly one uniquely barcoded TCR beta cDNA molecule per two T cells was captured by template switching. To avoid experimental bias, donors of different ages were spread randomly across the sequencing lanes. The study measured age-related changes in TCR beta repertoire diversity using deep sequencing normalized with unique cDNA molecular identifiers. The donors were split into four age groups: young (average 16 years), middle-aged (around 37), aged (62) and long-lived (82). For two donors (one aged 18 to 30 and one aged 80 or older), the study analyzed two additional independent replicas of 1 million unique cDNA reads from the same blood draw.

Preparation of the library involved 5' RACE. The sequencer was an Illumina HiSeq 2500. A second roughly 6 to 11 cycle PCR used a sample-barcoded 5' primer and a J-beta primer mix. A template-switch 5' adaptor carrying 12 random nucleotides introduced a unique molecular identifier onto each TCR beta cDNA molecule. Each sample yielded at least 3 million CDR3-containing paired-end reads. First-strand cDNA synthesis was performed from all RNA using the Mint cDNA synthesis kit, with priming by a TRBC-specific oligonucleotide. Following uracil-DNA glycosylase treatment, all cDNA underwent a first 18-cycle PCR with the universal primers M1SS and BC2_uni_R. The paper's data handling went like this. For normalization, 1 million high-quality reads, each with a distinct molecular identifier, were randomly selected from each sample. Instead of being binned into consensus sequences, reads with shared molecular identifiers were discarded. MiTCR, set to a Q25 quality threshold and the strictest error-elimination algorithm, was used for CDR3 identification, clonotype clustering and error correction. A nonparametric unseen species model with Euler transformation was used to estimate a lower bound on total TCR beta diversity. The raw public data were reprocessed by TCRdb itself: fastp quality trimming at Q25, MiXCR clonotype calling, in-frame beta chains only. For every CDR3 protein sequence, its rows merge into one entry that carries the most common genes and DNA. The V and J calls and clone size are TCRdb's, not the authors'. In all, the sample holds 580,000 or so distinct CDR3 sequences, and about 45% of those were seen once. Just under 25% of the sample belongs to the ten largest clones.

A word on this clonotype: Its antigen specificity is not known. One base away there is no much larger clone; base qualities are not given.

Donors were 35 to 40 systemically healthy Caucasian individuals from Russia aged 6 to 90 years. About 10 milliliters of peripheral blood were drawn from each donor into EDTA-treated Vacutainer tubes. PBMCs were isolated by Ficoll-Paque density-gradient centrifugation, with at least 7 million obtained per sample. Total RNA, at least 5.5 micrograms per sample, was extracted from PBMCs with Trizol reagent. For every donor, an aliquot of PBMCs went through flow cytometry to measure the percentages of naive CD45RAhigh/CD27high T cells. The research as a whole found: As age increased, observed TCR beta diversity per million T cells dropped in a roughly linear way, and a significant reduction was already evident by age roughly 40. Because the CMV infection status of the donors was unknown, age-related changes in expanded clonotypes may potentially have been confounded. Total diversity estimates from one million sequenced T cells were considered lower bounds and underestimates. Compared with the aged group, more naive CD4+ T cells, fewer expanded clones and increased TCR diversity were shown by the long-lived group, suggesting age selection. Observed TCR beta diversity correlated strongly with the percentage of naive T cells measured by flow cytometry. Because profiling used bulk unsorted PBMCs, naive and antigen-experienced compartments could not be compared conclusively.

This clonotype was obtained from an elderly man in good health. Sequenced material: blood.

In nucleotides, the sequence is TGCGCCAGCAGCCGCGGGACTAGCGTACTGAACAATGAGCAGTTCTTC. The resulting protein is CASSRGTSVLNNEQFF. Here the chain combines TRBV4-3 and TRBJ2-1; 10 nucleotides in the junction match TRBD2. Counted from cysteine to phenylalanine, this CDR3 has 16 amino acids. Here the CDR3 DNA is all that survives: 48 bases in frame from base 1. Trimming accounts for 4 bases at V and 5 bases at J, while the number of junction bases matched to no gene is 8. CDR1 and CDR2, looked up from the germline V gene, are LGHNA and YSLEER.